Following are 13 T cell receptor beta chains from one sample sequenced in a study of T cells in Graves' hyperthyroidism and ophthalmopathy. What was amplified from RNA transcripts were TCR beta CDR3 regions. First-round RT-PCR targeting the TCR CDR3 was performed with the HTBI primer set. TCRdb reprocessed the multiplex PCR reads with MiXCR, giving one entry per CDR3 protein. The repertoire has about 52,000 distinct CDR3 sequences, around 48% of them found once; the top ten carry about 9%. Specimen: blood. These receptors were obtained from a woman in her fifties or sixties with Graves' ophthalmopathy.

The CDR3 spells CSVEEGANVLTF. The CDR3 DNA follows: TGCAGCGTTGAAGAGGGGGCCAACGTCCTGACTTTC. The rearrangement links TRBV29-1 to TRBJ2-6; D unclear. V was shortened by 0 bases and J by 4 bases, with 1 base between the two germline ends. There are 12 residues in the CDR3. Germline V gene data show CDR1 as SQVTM and CDR2 as ANQGSEA.

This clonotype has at least ten counts. The rearrangement uses TRBV5-8 and TRBJ2-7; a possible D gene is TRBD1 (6 bases). The V end lost 4 bases, the J end lost 7 bases, and 15 bases lay between the germline ends. CDR1 is SGHTS, CDR2 YDEGEE, per germline. This CDR3 contains 13 residues. CDR3 sequence reads: CASSLTGTQEQYF. DNA of the CDR3: TGTGCCAGCAGCCTGACTGGGACACAGGAGCAGTACTTC. The complete variable domain, with remaining parts taken from reference TRBV5-8 and TRBJ2-7, reads EAGVTQSPTHLIKTRGQQATLRCSPISGHTSVYWYQQALGLGLQFLLWYDEGEERNRGNFPPRFSGRQFPNYSSELNVNALELEDSALYLCASSLTGTQEQYFGPGTRLTVT.

This clonotype was counted ten times or more. The gene calls are TRBV19 and TRBJ2-1; 10 nucleotides match TRBD2. V was clipped by 11 bases and J by 4 bases; unmatched bases: 17. The length of the CDR3 is 17 residues. The germline V gene has CDR1 LNHDA and CDR2 SQIVND (reference sequence). CDR3 in amino acids: CASSGTSTSGIYNEQFF. The CDR3 nucleotides read TGTGCCTCATCCGGGACATCTACTAGCGGGATATACAATGAGCAGTTCTTC. Combining the CDR3 with reference TRBV19 and TRBJ2-1 gives the whole variable domain DGGITQSPKYLFRKEGQNVTLSCEQNLNHDAMYWYRQDPGQGLRLIYYSQIVNDFQKGDIAEGYSVSREKKESFPLTVTSAQKNPTAFYLCASSGTSTSGIYNEQFFGPGTRLTVL.

This clonotype was recorded at least ten times. The chain uses TRBV3-2 and TRBJ1-2. TRBV3-2 is reported as a pseudogene. There are 14 residues in the CDR3. The CDR3 loop reads CASSPRSGGSGYTF. The CDR3 nucleotides are TGTGCCAGCAGCCCCCGATCTGGTGGAAGTGGCTACACCTTC.

This clonotype came up many times. The CDR3 DNA reads as TGCGCCAGCAGCCAAGAGAGCGTAGCGGGAGGGTTCGGCGAGACCCAGTACTTC. The encoded protein is CASSQESVAGGFGETQYF. The chain combines TRBV4-1 with TRBJ2-5; 11 bases match TRBD2. Trimming cost V 0 bases and J 5 bases; bases outside gene matches: 11. CDR1 MGHRA and CDR2 YSYEKL come from the germline V gene. The CDR3 has 18 residues.

In its sample, this clonotype was seen many times. CDR3 coding DNA: TGTGCCAGCAGTTTTCCGGGGGGCGGGAGGTACAATGAGCAGTTCTTC. Translated: CASSFPGGGRYNEQFF. The gene calls are TRBV12-3 or TRBV12-4 and TRBJ2-1; TRBD2 aligns across 8 bases. V gave up 3 bases and J gave up 4 bases; unmatched junction bases: 8. The CDR3 consists of 16 residues.

The V gene is TRBV20-1, the J gene TRBJ1-5; D is ambiguous. CDR3 length: 13 amino acids. Germline V lookup: CDR1 DFQATT, CDR2 SNEGSKA (reference sequence). V was clipped by 6 bases and J by 4 bases, with 13 bases between them. This chain's CDR3 is CSAAIVQNQPQHF. In DNA form, the CDR3 reads TGCAGTGCGGCGATAGTACAAAATCAGCCCCAGCATTTT.

Notes on this clonotype: Because it lacks the conserved phenylalanine or tryptophan at the end, this CDR3 is likely a read error. This chain uses TRBV29-1 with TRBJ1-1; D is undetermined. This CDR3 is built from 13 residues. Germline-derived CDR1 and CDR2 are SQVTM and ANQGSEA. The V and J ends lost 8 bases and 3 bases respectively, with 16 bases between them. CDR3 loop: CSRLGLLDTEAFC. CDR3 nucleotide sequence: TGCAGCAGGCTGGGTTTGTTGGACACTGAAGCTTTCTGT.

The V call is TRBV27, the J call TRBJ1-2, with a weak D call TRBD1 (5 bases). Germline V gene lookup returns CDR1 MNHEY and CDR2 SMNVEV (reference sequence). Trimming left V 4 bases short and J 0 bases short, with 15 bases between. The CDR3 runs 16 residues. CDR3 amino acids: CASSSDPRGTNYGYTF. The DNA for the CDR3 is TGTGCCAGCAGTTCAGATCCTAGGGGAACTAACTATGGCTACACCTTC.

This clonotype was observed a single time. The chain carries TRBV15 and TRBJ1-5; no definite D call. CDR1 LNHNV and CDR2 YYDKDF come from the germline V gene (reference sequence). CDR3 length equals 12 residues. Trimming cost V 3 bases and J 7 bases, with 7 bases left between them. The CDR3 loop reads CATSRAAQPQHF. The CDR3, as DNA: TGTGCCACCAGCAGGGCGGCGCAGCCCCAGCATTTT.

This chain links TRBV10-3 with TRBJ2-5; maybe TRBD2 (6 bases). Per the germline V gene, CDR1 is ENHRY and CDR2 is SYGVKD. The CDR3 totals 13 residues. V was pared by 11 bases and J by 9 bases, with 22 bases between. This CDR3 reads CAARDGGNQPQYF. DNA for the CDR3: TGTGCCGCCCGGGACGGAGGGAATCAGCCCCAGTACTTC.

The chain joins TRBV15 to TRBJ1-5; D gene uncertain. V lost 0 bases, J lost 11 bases, and 11 bases lay in between. This CDR3 comprises 13 residues. Germline V gene data show CDR1 as LNHNV and CDR2 as YYDKDF (reference sequence). The CDR3 DNA reads as TGTGCCACCAGCAGAGATCAACAAGAGACCCAGCATTTT. Protein sequence: CATSRDQQETQHF.

This clonotype was seen ten or more times. The chain has TRBV28 and TRBJ1-6; D is uncertain. This CDR3 contains 13 residues. CDR1 MDHEN and CDR2 SYDVKM come from the germline V gene. The V end was cut by 2 bases, the J end by 7 bases, with 6 bases between. Here the CDR3 reads CASSLHGNSPLHF. CDR3 bases: TGTGCCAGCAGTTTACACGGGAATTCACCCCTCCACTTT.